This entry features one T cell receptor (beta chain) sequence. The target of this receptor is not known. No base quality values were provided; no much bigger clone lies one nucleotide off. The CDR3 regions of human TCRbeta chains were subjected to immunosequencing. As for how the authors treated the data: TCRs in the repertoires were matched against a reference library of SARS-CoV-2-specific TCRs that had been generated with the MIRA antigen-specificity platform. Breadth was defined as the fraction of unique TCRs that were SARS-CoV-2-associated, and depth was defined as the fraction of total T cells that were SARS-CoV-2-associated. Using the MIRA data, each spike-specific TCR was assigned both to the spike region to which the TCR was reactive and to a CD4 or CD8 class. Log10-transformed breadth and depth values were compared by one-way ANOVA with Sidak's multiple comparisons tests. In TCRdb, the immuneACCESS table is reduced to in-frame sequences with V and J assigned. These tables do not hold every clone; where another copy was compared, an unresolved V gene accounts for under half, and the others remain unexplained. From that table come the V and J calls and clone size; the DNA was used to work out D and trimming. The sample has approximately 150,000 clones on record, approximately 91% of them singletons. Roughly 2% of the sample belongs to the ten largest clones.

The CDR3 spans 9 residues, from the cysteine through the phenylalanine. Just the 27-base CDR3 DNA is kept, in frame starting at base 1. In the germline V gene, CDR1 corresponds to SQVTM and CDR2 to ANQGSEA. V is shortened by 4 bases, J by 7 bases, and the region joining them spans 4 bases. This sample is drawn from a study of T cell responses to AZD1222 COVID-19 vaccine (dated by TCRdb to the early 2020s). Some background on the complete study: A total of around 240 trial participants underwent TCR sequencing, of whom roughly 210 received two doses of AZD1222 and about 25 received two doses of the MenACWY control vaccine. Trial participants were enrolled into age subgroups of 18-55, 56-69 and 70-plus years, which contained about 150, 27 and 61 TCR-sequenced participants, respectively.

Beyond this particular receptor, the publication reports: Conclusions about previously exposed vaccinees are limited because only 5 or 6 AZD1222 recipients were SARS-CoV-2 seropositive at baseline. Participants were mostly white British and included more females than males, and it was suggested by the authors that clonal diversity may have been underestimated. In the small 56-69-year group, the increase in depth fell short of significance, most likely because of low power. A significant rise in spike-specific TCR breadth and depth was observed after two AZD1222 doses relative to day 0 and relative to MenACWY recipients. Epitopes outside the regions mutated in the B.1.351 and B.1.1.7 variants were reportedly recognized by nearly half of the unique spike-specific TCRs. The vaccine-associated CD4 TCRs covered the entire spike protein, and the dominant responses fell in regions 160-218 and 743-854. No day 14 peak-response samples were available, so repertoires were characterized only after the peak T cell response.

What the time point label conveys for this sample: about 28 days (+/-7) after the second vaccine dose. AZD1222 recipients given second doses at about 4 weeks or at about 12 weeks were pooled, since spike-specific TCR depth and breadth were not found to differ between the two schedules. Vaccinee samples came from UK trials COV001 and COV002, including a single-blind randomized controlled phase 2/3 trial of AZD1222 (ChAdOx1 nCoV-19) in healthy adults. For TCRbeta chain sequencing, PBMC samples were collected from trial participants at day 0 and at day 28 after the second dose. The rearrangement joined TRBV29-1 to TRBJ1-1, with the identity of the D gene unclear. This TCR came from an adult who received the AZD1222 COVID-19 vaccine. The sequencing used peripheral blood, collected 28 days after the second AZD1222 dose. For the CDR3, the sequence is CSVGGEAFF. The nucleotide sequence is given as TGCAGCGTTGGGGGTGAAGCTTTCTTT.